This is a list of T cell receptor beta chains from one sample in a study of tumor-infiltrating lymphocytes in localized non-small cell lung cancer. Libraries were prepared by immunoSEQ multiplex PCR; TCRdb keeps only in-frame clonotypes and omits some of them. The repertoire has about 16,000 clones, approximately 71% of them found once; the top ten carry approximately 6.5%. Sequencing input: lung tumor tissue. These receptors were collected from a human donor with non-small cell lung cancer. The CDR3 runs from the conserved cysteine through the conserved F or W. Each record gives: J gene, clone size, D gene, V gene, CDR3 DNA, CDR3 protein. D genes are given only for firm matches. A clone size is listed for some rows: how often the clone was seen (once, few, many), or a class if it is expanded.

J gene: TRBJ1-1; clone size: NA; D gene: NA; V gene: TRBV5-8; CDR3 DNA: TGTGCCAGCAGCTTGGCGCGTAACACTGAAGCTTTCTTT; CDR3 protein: CASSLARNTEAFF
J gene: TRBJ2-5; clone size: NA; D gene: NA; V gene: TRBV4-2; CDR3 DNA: TGTGCCAGCAGCCCGGAAATCGGGGTGACCCAGTACTTC; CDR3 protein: CASSPEIGVTQYF
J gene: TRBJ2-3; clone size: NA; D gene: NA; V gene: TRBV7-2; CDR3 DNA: TGTGCCAGCAGTTTAAATAGGGATACGCAGTATTTT; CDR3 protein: CASSLNRDTQYF
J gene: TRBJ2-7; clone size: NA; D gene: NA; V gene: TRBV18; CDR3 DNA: TGTGCCAGCTCACCACGACAGAGGACCGACGAGCAGTACTTC; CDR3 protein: CASSPRQRTDEQYF
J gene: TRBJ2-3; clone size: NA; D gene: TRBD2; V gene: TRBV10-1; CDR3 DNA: TGCGCCAGCAGTGAGTTAACTAGCGGGGGCACAGATACGCAGTATTTT; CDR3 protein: CASSELTSGGTDTQYF
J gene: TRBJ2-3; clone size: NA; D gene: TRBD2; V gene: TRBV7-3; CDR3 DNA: TGTGCCAGCAGCCCCAATAGCGGGGGGGGATTCACAGATACGCAGTATTTT; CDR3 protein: CASSPNSGGGFTDTQYF
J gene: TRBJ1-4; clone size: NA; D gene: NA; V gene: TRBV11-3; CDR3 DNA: TGTGCCAGCAGCCCCGGGGGGGGCGAGGATGAAAAACTGTTTTTT; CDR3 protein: CASSPGGGEDEKLFF
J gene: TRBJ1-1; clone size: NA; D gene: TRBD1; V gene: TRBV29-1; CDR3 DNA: TGCAGCGCCGAGGACAGGACGGGGACTGAAGCTTTCTTT; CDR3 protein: CSAEDRTGTEAFF
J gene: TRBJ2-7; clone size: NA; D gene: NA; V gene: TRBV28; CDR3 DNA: TGTGCCAGCAGTTCCCCCCTCTACGAGCAGTACTTC; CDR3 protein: CASSSPLYEQYF
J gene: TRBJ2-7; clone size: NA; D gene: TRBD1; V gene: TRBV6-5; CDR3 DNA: TGTGCCAGCCTCTCGACAGGGCTGTTTCGCGAGCAGTACTTC; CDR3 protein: CASLSTGLFREQYF
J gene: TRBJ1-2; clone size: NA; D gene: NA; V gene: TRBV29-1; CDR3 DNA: TGCAGCGTTGCAGGGGAGGCCTATGGCTACACCTTC; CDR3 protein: CSVAGEAYGYTF
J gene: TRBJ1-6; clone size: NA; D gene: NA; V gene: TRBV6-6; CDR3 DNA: TGTGCCAGCAGTCCTCCCCTCCACTTT; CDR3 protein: CASSPPLHF
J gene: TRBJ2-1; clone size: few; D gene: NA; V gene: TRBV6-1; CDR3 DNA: TGTGCCAGCAGTGATTACAGGTCTTCCTCCTACAATGAGCAGTTCTTC; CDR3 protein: CASSDYRSSSYNEQFF
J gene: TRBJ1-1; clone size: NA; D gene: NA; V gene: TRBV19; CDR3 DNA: TGTGCCAGTAGTATAGAACGGGGAGGCACTGAAGCTTTCTTT; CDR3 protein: CASSIERGGTEAFF
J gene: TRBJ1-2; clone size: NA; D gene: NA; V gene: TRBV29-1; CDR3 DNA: TGCAGCAGCAGGACGGAGCTTAACTATGGCTACACCTTC; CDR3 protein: CSSRTELNYGYTF
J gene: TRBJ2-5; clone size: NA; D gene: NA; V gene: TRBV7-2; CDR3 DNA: TGTGCCAGCAGCTTAGCGCGGGGTAGCACACAGACCCAGTACTTC; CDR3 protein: CASSLARGSTQTQYF
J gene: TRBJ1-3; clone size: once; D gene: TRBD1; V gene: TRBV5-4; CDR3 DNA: TGTGCCAGCAGCCAAGTAACTCCGGACAGGGTTGGAAACACCATATATTTT; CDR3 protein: CASSQVTPDRVGNTIYF
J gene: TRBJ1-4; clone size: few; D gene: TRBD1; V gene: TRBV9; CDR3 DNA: TGTGCCAGCAGCCCCGTGGGACAGGGTCCTAATGAAAAACTGTTTTTT; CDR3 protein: CASSPVGQGPNEKLFF
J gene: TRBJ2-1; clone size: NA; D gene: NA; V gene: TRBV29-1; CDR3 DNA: TGCAGCGTTGAGGGAAGCTCCTACAATGAGCAGTTCTTC; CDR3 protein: CSVEGSSYNEQFF
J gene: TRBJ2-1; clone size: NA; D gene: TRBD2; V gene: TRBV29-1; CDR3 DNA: TGCAGCGTTCGACTAGCGGGAGAGTCTGAGCAGTTCTTC; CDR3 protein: CSVRLAGESEQFF
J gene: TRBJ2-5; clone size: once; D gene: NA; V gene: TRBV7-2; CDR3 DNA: TGTGCCAGCAGCTTAGCGCCGGGTTTCCAAGAGACCCAGTACTTC; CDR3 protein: CASSLAPGFQETQYF
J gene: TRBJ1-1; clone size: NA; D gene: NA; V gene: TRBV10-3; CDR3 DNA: TGTGCCATCAGTGAGTCGGTCGGCAACGATCTGAACACTGAAGCTTTCTTT; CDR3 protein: CAISESVGNDLNTEAFF
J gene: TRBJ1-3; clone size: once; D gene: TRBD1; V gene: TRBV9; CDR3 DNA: TGTGCCAGCAGCGCAGGGACAGGTCTCAGGAGAAACACCATATATTTT; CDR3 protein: CASSAGTGLRRNTIYF
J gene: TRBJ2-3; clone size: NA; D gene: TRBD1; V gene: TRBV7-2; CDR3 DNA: TGTGCCAGCAGGAGGACAGGGCCCACAGATACGCAGTATTTT; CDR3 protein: CASRRTGPTDTQYF
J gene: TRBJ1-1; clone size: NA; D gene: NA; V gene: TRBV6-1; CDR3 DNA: TGTGCCAGCAGTGATGGAAATCCTAGGGACACTGAAGCTTTCTTT; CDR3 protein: CASSDGNPRDTEAFF
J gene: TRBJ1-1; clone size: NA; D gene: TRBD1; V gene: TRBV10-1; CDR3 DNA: TGCGCCAGCAGCTCGACGACAGGGCTCACTGAAGCTTTCTTT; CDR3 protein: CASSSTTGLTEAFF
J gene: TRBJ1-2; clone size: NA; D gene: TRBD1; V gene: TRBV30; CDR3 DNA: TGTGCCTGCCAGAAAACAGGGGGTCATGGCTACACCTTC; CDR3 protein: CACQKTGGHGYTF
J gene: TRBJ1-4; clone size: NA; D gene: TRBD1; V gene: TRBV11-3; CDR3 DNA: TGTGCCAGCAGCTTATACGCCGGGACAGAAAATGAAAAACTGTTTTTT; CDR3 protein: CASSLYAGTENEKLFF